This T cell receptor (beta chain) stems from a study of blood T cell repertoires in COVID-19. About the study: The United States, Italy and Spain provided the acute and convalescent COVID-19 samples. PBMCs, B-cell-depleted T cells, or T cells were the source of the cDNA or gDNA that made up the material.

Germline loops: CDR1 MNHEY, CDR2 SVGAGI. The CDR3 is made up of 14 amino acids. Trimming removed 10 bases from V and 4 bases from J, with 14 bases in between. Here immunoSEQ multiplex PCR was the method, and the copy in TCRdb shows in-frame clones only, minus some. The data show about 150,000 clones, with around 90% seen just once and approximately 4.1% held by the top ten. The chain couples TRBV6-5 to TRBJ1-6; possibly TRBD1 for D (5 bases). This receptor was taken from a woman aged 55-69 years with active or convalescent COVID-19. Sample: peripheral blood. In nucleotides, the CDR3 is TGTGCCACCGCCAGACAGAGTTATAATTCACCCCTCCACTTT. Amino acid sequence: CATARQSYNSPLHF.